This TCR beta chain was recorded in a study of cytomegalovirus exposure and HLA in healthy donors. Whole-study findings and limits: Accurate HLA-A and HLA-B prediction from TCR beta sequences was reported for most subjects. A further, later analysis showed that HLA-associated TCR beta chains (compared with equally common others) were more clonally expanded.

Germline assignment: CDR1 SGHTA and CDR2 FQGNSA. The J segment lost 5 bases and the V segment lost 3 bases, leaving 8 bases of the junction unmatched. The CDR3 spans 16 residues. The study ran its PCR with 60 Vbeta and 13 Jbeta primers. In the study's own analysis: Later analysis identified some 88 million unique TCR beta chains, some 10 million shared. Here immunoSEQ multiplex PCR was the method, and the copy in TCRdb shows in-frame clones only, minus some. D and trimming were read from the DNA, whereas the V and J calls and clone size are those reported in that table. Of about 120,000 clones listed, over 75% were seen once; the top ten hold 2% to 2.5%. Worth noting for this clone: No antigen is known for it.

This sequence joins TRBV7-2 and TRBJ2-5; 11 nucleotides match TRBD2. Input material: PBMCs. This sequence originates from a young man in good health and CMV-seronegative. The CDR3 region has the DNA TGTGCCAGCAGCTTTGAGCTAGCGGGGGGAGGGGAGACCCAGTACTTC. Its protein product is CASSFELAGGGETQYF.